Ten or more counts support the clone carrying this T cell receptor beta chain. Its specificity is unknown. Patients had received no treatment of any kind before thyroid surgery. As processed by the authors: What underpinned the distant-metastasis classifier for papillary thyroid cancer was the set of CDR3 differences across clinicopathological groups. TCRdb reanalyzed the PCR reads via MiXCR. The V and J calls follow TCRdb's processing rather than the paper's. The sample lists roughly 25,000 clones, under 30% seen once, with roughly an eighth in the top ten. The data originate from a study of metastatic and nonmetastatic thyroid tumors. Overall study: Malignant and benign thyroid patients had repertoires compared in peripheral blood and tumor or nodule tissue. Study-level results: Versus benign nodules, malignant thyroid tumors reportedly had significantly higher TCR beta diversity, in blood and tumor.

V shed 2 bases and J shed 4 bases, with 18 bases lying between them. CDR1 and CDR2 (germline): MDHEN, SYDVKM. The CDR3 length is 17 residues. The sample consisted of tumor tissue. This sequence joins TRBV28 and TRBJ2-1; D gene ambiguous. The sequence came from a male donor with papillary thyroid cancer or a benign thyroid nodule (not recorded which). Some clones in this sample may be carry-over from other donors' samples. The CDR3 sequence is CASSLSLRTAVYNEQFF. The CDR3 DNA reads as TGTGCCAGCAGTTTAAGTCTGAGGACCGCCGTGTACAATGAGCAGTTCTTC.